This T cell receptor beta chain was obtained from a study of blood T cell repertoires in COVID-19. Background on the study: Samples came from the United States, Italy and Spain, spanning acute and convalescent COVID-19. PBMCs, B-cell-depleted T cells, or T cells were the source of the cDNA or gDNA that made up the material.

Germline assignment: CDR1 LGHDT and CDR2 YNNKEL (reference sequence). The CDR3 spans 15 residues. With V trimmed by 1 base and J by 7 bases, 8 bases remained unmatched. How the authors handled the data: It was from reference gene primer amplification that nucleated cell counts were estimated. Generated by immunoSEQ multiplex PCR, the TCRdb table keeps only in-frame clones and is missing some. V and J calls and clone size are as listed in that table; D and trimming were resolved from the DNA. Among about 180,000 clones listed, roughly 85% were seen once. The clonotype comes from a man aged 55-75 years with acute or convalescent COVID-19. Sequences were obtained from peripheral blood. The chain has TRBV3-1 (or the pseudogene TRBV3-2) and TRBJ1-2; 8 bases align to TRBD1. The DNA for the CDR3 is TGTGCCAGCAGCCAAGGGGGTCCAGGGGGCGGTGGCTACACCTTC. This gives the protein CASSQGGPGGGGYTF.